The rows below give T cell receptor beta chains drawn from one sample of a study of T-cell reconstitution after alpha-beta-depleted transplantation in children. One entry per CDR3 protein results from TCRdb running MiXCR on the PCR reads. The sample has hundreds of thousands of distinct CDR3 sequences; roughly a tenth are singletons. The sample in question was PBMCs, obtained before TCRalphabeta/CD19-depleted stem cell transplant. Source of these receptors: a child less than two years old with acute myeloid leukemia, due to receive a stem cell transplant. Both conserved end residues are part of each CDR3. The D gene is left open where the match is weak. Where a row states a size, it is once, few, many or the class of an expanded clone; other rows omit it.

J gene: TRBJ2-4; V gene: TRBV20-1; clone size: -; D gene: TRBD2; CDR3 protein: CSARSLAGPYGIQYF; CDR3 DNA: TGCAGTGCTAGGAGTCTAGCGGGACCCTACGGGATTCAGTACTTC
J gene: TRBJ1-1; V gene: TRBV29-1; clone size: many; D gene: -; CDR3 protein: CSVSIPRLPGDTEAFF; CDR3 DNA: TGCAGCGTCTCTATCCCCAGACTCCCGGGGGACACTGAAGCTTTCTTT
J gene: TRBJ2-7; V gene: TRBV18; clone size: -; D gene: TRBD2; CDR3 protein: CASSPQAGTSEYEQYF; CDR3 DNA: TGTGCCAGCTCACCACAGGCCGGGACTAGCGAATACGAGCAGTACTTC
J gene: TRBJ2-2; V gene: TRBV12-3/TRBV12-4; clone size: -; D gene: TRBD2; CDR3 protein: CASSLWGGNTGELFF; CDR3 DNA: TGTGCCAGCAGTTTGTGGGGGGGGAACACCGGGGAGCTGTTTTTT
J gene: TRBJ2-7; V gene: TRBV20-1; clone size: many; D gene: TRBD2; CDR3 protein: CSANPGLAGAQEQYF; CDR3 DNA: TGCAGTGCCAACCCGGGACTAGCGGGAGCGCAAGAGCAGTACTTC
J gene: TRBJ1-6; V gene: TRBV6-1; clone size: many; D gene: TRBD1; CDR3 protein: CASQGTGDNSPLHF; CDR3 DNA: TGTGCCAGCCAAGGAACAGGGGATAATTCACCCCTCCACTTT
J gene: TRBJ2-2; V gene: TRBV5-1; clone size: many; D gene: -; CDR3 protein: CASSLDSKTGELFF; CDR3 DNA: TGCGCCAGCAGCTTGGACAGTAAAACCGGGGAGCTGTTTTTT
J gene: TRBJ2-7; V gene: TRBV10-3; clone size: many; D gene: -; CDR3 protein: CAISANLGQIITYEQYF; CDR3 DNA: TGTGCCATCAGTGCAAACTTGGGGCAGATAATAACCTACGAGCAGTACTTC
J gene: TRBJ1-6; V gene: TRBV5-1; clone size: many; D gene: -; CDR3 protein: CASSRRGPSYNSPLHF; CDR3 DNA: TGCGCCAGCAGCCGGAGGGGACCCTCCTATAATTCACCCCTCCACTTT
J gene: TRBJ1-3; V gene: TRBV12-3/TRBV12-4; clone size: many; D gene: -; CDR3 protein: CASSVDLGRAGNTIYF; CDR3 DNA: TGTGCCAGCAGTGTGGACCTGGGGAGAGCTGGAAACACCATATATTTT
J gene: TRBJ2-3; V gene: TRBV20-1; clone size: many; D gene: -; CDR3 protein: CSASGFGRGTDTQYF; CDR3 DNA: TGCAGTGCTAGTGGGTTCGGGAGAGGCACAGATACGCAGTATTTT
J gene: TRBJ2-1; V gene: TRBV5-1; clone size: many; D gene: TRBD2; CDR3 protein: CASSLLAGGPNEQFF; CDR3 DNA: TGCGCCAGCAGCCTTTTAGCGGGAGGGCCCAATGAGCAGTTCTTC
J gene: TRBJ2-3; V gene: TRBV4-2; clone size: many; D gene: TRBD2; CDR3 protein: CASSQERAGGREQYF; CDR3 DNA: TGTGCCAGCAGCCAAGAAAGGGCGGGAGGAAGGGAGCAGTATTTT
J gene: TRBJ2-7; V gene: TRBV29-1; clone size: many; D gene: TRBD2; CDR3 protein: CSVGSGRPSFEQYF; CDR3 DNA: TGCAGCGTTGGGTCCGGGAGGCCCTCCTTTGAGCAGTACTTC
J gene: TRBJ2-7; V gene: TRBV5-1; clone size: many; D gene: TRBD1; CDR3 protein: CASSPGTVTYEQYF; CDR3 DNA: TGCGCCAGCAGCCCCGGGACAGTTACCTACGAGCAGTACTTC
J gene: TRBJ2-1; V gene: TRBV5-1; clone size: many; D gene: -; CDR3 protein: CASSFNQGYNEQFF; CDR3 DNA: TGCGCCAGCAGCTTTAACCAGGGGTACAATGAGCAGTTCTTC
J gene: TRBJ2-6; V gene: TRBV7-2; clone size: many; D gene: -; CDR3 protein: CASSYRGGGANVLTF; CDR3 DNA: TGTGCCAGCAGCTACAGGGGAGGCGGGGCCAACGTCCTGACTTTC
J gene: TRBJ1-6; V gene: TRBV9; clone size: many; D gene: -; CDR3 protein: CASSVVDSNNSPLHF; CDR3 DNA: TGTGCCAGCAGCGTAGTGGACAGCAATAATTCACCCCTCCACTTT
J gene: TRBJ2-1; V gene: TRBV7-2; clone size: many; D gene: -; CDR3 protein: CASSLAQAGAGNEQFF; CDR3 DNA: TGTGCCAGCAGCTTAGCGCAGGCAGGGGCTGGGAATGAGCAGTTCTTC
J gene: TRBJ1-5; V gene: TRBV12-3/TRBV12-4; clone size: many; D gene: -; CDR3 protein: CASRRDYNQPQHF; CDR3 DNA: TGTGCCAGCAGACGGGACTACAATCAGCCCCAGCATTTT
J gene: TRBJ2-1; V gene: TRBV20-1; clone size: -; D gene: -; CDR3 protein: CSWAQAPGYNEQFF; CDR3 DNA: TGCAGTTGGGCCCAGGCTCCGGGGTACAATGAGCAGTTCTTC
J gene: TRBJ1-5; V gene: TRBV5-1; clone size: many; D gene: -; CDR3 protein: CASSSQGLNQPQHF; CDR3 DNA: TGCGCCAGCAGCTCACAGGGTCTCAATCAGCCCCAGCATTTT
J gene: TRBJ2-3; V gene: TRBV27; clone size: few; D gene: TRBD2; CDR3 protein: CASSSIAGTSGRRDTQYF; CDR3 DNA: TGTGCCAGCAGTTCGATCGCCGGGACTAGCGGGAGAAGGGATACGCAGTATTTT
J gene: TRBJ2-2; V gene: TRBV12-3/TRBV12-4; clone size: many; D gene: -; CDR3 protein: CASSLARIPGELFF; CDR3 DNA: TGTGCCAGCAGTTTAGCGCGCATACCCGGGGAGCTGTTTTTT
J gene: TRBJ2-2; V gene: TRBV20-1; clone size: many; D gene: -; CDR3 protein: CSATRSTGELFF; CDR3 DNA: TGCAGTGCTACCAGGAGCACCGGGGAGCTGTTTTTT
J gene: TRBJ1-2; V gene: TRBV20-1; clone size: many; D gene: -; CDR3 protein: CSASLPGGYGYTF; CDR3 DNA: TGCAGTGCTAGTCTTCCGGGGGGCTATGGCTACACCTTC
J gene: TRBJ1-1; V gene: TRBV7-2; clone size: -; D gene: -; CDR3 protein: CASSLQRANTEAFF; CDR3 DNA: TGTGCCAGCAGCTTGCAGCGGGCGAACACTGAAGCTTTCTTT
J gene: TRBJ2-2; V gene: TRBV5-1; clone size: few; D gene: -; CDR3 protein: CASSPAEVRRSGELFF; CDR3 DNA: TGCGCCAGCAGCCCCGCCGAGGTTAGACGGAGCGGGGAGCTGTTTTTT
J gene: TRBJ2-7; V gene: TRBV29-1; clone size: many; D gene: -; CDR3 protein: CSVEGEGGSYEQYF; CDR3 DNA: TGCAGCGTTGAAGGAGAGGGGGGCTCCTACGAGCAGTACTTC
J gene: TRBJ2-2; V gene: TRBV7-2; clone size: -; D gene: TRBD2; CDR3 protein: CASQPRLAETGELFF; CDR3 DNA: TGTGCCAGCCAACCGCGGCTAGCGGAGACGGGGGAGCTGTTTTTT
J gene: TRBJ2-7; V gene: TRBV19; clone size: many; D gene: -; CDR3 protein: CASSIGGHASYEQYF; CDR3 DNA: TGTGCCAGTAGTATAGGGGGACATGCCAGCTACGAGCAGTACTTC
J gene: TRBJ1-5; V gene: TRBV6-2/TRBV6-3; clone size: many; D gene: TRBD1; CDR3 protein: CASSPPGQGKNQPQHF; CDR3 DNA: TGTGCCAGCAGTCCACCGGGACAGGGTAAAAATCAGCCCCAGCATTTT
J gene: TRBJ2-1; V gene: TRBV7-9; clone size: many; D gene: -; CDR3 protein: CASSFIGAGAYNEQFF; CDR3 DNA: TGTGCCAGCAGCTTCATCGGGGCGGGGGCATACAATGAGCAGTTCTTC
J gene: TRBJ1-2; V gene: TRBV27; clone size: -; D gene: -; CDR3 protein: CASRPGLSNYGYTF; CDR3 DNA: TGTGCCAGCAGGCCGGGCCTCTCAAACTATGGCTACACCTTC
J gene: TRBJ2-7; V gene: TRBV5-1; clone size: many; D gene: TRBD1; CDR3 protein: CASRLYLPGQGSYEQYF; CDR3 DNA: TGCGCCAGCCGGCTCTATCTCCCCGGACAGGGATCCTACGAGCAGTACTTC
J gene: TRBJ1-1; V gene: TRBV7-9; clone size: many; D gene: -; CDR3 protein: CASSTQEGTEAFF; CDR3 DNA: TGTGCCAGCAGCACCCAGGAAGGTACTGAAGCTTTCTTT
J gene: TRBJ2-1; V gene: TRBV20-1; clone size: many; D gene: TRBD2; CDR3 protein: CSALAGADNEQFF; CDR3 DNA: TGCAGTGCTTTAGCGGGGGCCGACAATGAGCAGTTCTTC
J gene: TRBJ2-2; V gene: TRBV5-4; clone size: -; D gene: -; CDR3 protein: CAISLGLNSGELFF; CDR3 DNA: TGTGCCATCAGCTTGGGGCTCAACTCCGGGGAGCTGTTTTTT
J gene: TRBJ1-4; V gene: TRBV20-1; clone size: many; D gene: -; CDR3 protein: CSAQTGESQKLFF; CDR3 DNA: TGCAGTGCTCAGACAGGCGAGAGCCAAAAACTGTTTTTT
J gene: TRBJ1-1; V gene: TRBV12-3/TRBV12-4; clone size: many; D gene: -; CDR3 protein: CASSPRLTANTEAFF; CDR3 DNA: TGTGCCAGCAGTCCTCGCTTGACAGCTAACACTGAAGCTTTCTTT
J gene: TRBJ2-1; V gene: TRBV28; clone size: many; D gene: TRBD2; CDR3 protein: CASSELAGGPSSYNEQFF; CDR3 DNA: TGTGCCAGCAGTGAACTAGCGGGAGGCCCGAGCTCCTACAATGAGCAGTTCTTC